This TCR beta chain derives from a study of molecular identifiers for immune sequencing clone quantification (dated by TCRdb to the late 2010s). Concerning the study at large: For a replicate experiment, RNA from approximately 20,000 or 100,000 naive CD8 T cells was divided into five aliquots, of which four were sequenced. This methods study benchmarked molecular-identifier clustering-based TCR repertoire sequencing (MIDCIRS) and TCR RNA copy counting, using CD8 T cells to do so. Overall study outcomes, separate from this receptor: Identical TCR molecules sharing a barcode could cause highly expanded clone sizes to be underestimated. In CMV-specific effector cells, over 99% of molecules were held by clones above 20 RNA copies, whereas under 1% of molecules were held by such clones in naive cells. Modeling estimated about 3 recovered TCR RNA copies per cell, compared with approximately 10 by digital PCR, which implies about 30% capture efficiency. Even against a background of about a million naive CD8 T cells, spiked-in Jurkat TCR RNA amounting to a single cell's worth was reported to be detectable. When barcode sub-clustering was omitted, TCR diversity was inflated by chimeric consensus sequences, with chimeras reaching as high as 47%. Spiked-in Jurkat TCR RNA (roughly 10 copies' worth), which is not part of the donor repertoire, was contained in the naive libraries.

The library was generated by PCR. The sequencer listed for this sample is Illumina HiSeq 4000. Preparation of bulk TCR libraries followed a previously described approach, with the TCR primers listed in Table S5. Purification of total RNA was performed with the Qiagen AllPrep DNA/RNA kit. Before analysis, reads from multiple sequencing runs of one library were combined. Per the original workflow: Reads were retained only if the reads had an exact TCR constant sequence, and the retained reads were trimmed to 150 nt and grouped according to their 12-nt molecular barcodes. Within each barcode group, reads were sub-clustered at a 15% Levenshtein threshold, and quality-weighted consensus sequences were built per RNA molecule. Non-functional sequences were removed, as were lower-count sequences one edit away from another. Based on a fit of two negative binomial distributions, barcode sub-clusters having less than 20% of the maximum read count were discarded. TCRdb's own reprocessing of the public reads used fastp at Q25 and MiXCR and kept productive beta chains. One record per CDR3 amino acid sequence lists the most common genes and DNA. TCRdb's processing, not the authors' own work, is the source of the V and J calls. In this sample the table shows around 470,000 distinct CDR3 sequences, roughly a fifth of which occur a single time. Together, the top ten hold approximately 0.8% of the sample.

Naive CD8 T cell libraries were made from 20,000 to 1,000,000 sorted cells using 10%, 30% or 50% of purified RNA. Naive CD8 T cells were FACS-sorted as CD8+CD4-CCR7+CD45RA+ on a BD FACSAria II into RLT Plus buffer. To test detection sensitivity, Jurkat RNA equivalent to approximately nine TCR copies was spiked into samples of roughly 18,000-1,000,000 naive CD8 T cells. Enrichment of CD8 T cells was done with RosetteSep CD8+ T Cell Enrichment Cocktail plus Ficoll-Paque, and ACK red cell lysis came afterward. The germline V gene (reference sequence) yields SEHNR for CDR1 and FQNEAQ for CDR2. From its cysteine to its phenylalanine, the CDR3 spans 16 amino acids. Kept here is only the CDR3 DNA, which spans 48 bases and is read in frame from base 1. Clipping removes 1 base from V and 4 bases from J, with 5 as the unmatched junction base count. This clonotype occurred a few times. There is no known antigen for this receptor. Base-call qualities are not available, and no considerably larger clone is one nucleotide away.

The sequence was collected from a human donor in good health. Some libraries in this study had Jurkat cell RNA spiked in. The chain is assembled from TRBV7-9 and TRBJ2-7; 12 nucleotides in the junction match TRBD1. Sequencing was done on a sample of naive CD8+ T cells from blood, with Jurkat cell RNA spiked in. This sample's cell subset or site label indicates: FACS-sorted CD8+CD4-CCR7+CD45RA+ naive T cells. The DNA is TGTGCCAGCAGCTTAGTAGGGGACAGGGGGCAATACGAGCAGTACTTC. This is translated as CASSLVGDRGQYEQYF.